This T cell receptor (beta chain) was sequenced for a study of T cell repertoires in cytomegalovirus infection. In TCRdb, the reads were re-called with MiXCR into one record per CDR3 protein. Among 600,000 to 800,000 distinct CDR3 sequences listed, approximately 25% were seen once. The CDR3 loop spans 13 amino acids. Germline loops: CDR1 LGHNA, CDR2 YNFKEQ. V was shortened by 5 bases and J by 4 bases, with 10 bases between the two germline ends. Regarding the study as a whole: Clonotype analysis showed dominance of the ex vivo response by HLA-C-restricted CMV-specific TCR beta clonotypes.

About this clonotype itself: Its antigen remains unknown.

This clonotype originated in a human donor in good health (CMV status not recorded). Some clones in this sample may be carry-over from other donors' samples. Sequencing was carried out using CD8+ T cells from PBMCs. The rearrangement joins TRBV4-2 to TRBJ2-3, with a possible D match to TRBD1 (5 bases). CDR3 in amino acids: CASSDRIPDTQYF. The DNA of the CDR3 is TGTGCCAGCAGCGACAGAATACCAGATACGCAGTATTTT.